Presented here are 3 T cell receptor beta chains from one specimen sequenced in a study of blood T cells in healthy people across ages. The use of a sample-barcoded 5' primer and a J-beta primer mix characterized a second PCR of roughly 6 to 11 cycles. TCRdb processed the 5' RACE reads anew with MiXCR; each CDR3 protein has one entry. The sample shows 500,000 to 650,000 distinct CDR3 sequences, about 29% of them seen only once. The same sample was also used in a study of T cells of mothers and their children.

The sample consisted of blood. Receptors were obtained from a boy aged 2-9 years in good health.

This clonotype was seen a handful of times. The V gene is TRBV10-3, the J gene TRBJ2-3; 9 bases are shared with TRBD1. The CDR3 runs to 15 residues. V dropped 10 bases and J dropped 7; count of bases not matched to a gene: 15. CDR1 is ENHRY and CDR2 is SYGVKD in the germline V gene. The CDR3 here is CATESGTGSWNTQYF. CDR3 nucleotides: TGTGCCACTGAAAGCGGGACAGGGAGCTGGAATACGCAGTATTTT.

The rearrangement joins TRBV27 to TRBJ2-5; weak D call: TRBD1 (5 bases). The germline V gene encodes CDR1 MNHEY and CDR2 SMNVEV (reference sequence). Between the trimmed V and J ends, which lost 4 bases and 5 bases, there was a span of 11 bases. The CDR3 has 13 amino acids. The CDR3 reads CASSSTAGETQYF. The DNA of the CDR3 is TGTGCCAGCAGTTCAACGGCAGGGGAGACCCAGTACTTC.

This rearrangement joins TRBV29-1 to TRBJ2-3; 7 bases agree with TRBD1. This CDR3 has 12 residues. The germline V gene encodes CDR1 SQVTM and CDR2 ANQGSEA. V gave up 7 bases and J gave up 3 bases; unmatched junction bases: 4. In DNA, the CDR3 is TGCAGCGGCCTGACAGGGACAGATACGCAGTATTTT. It specifies CSGLTGTDTQYF.